This entry concerns a single TCR beta chain. No cognate antigen has been identified for it. The sample holds no much larger clone one base away, and base qualities are not on file. Library generation was performed with the immunoSEQ multiplex PCR assay. As for the original processing: Preprocessing removed nonproductive sequences and CDR3s not starting with C, not ending with F or W, or shorter than 7 amino acids. The MANAFEST web app was used to call antigen-specific clonotypes on the basis of expansion compared with the reference and with other culture wells. A clone counted as positive if significantly expanded in 2 of 3 replicate wells versus the reference culture at FDR below 0.05. Positive clones also required significant expansion versus all other tandem wells and an odds ratio above 5. After three terminal residues were trimmed from each end, CDR3 homology was quantified as pairwise Levenshtein distance using the stringdist R package. Held by TCRdb, this immuneACCESS table contains in-frame sequences only and omits some clones. Under half of the omission traces to an unresolved V gene where checked; the cause of the rest is unknown. Clone size and V and J calls were adopted from that table, with D and trimming inferred from the DNA. For this sample the table gives around 9,800 clones, of which over 70% were detected only once. About a sixth of the sample goes to the ten largest clones.

CD4+ T cells from unexposed donors were collected before the COVID-19 pandemic (2011-2018). After more than 9 days of culture, CD4+ T cells were isolated with the EasySep CD4+ T cell isolation kit. As cell numbers permitted, CD4+ T cells from unexposed donors were tested for reactivity to SARS-CoV-2 S and N and to four common cold coronavirus spike pools. Each well held 1.5 million to 2.5 million PBMCs cultured in IMDM containing roughly 5% human AB serum and 10 IU/ml IL-2. Half of the culture medium was replaced with fresh IL-2-containing medium on days 3 and 7. Each peptide culture condition was generally run in triplicate replicate wells. The leukapheresis product for the unexposed donors was obtained through commercial purchase. PBMCs were isolated from leukapheresis product or whole blood by Ficoll-Paque PLUS gradient centrifugation. PBMCs were either used fresh in the expansion assay or cryopreserved at -140 degrees C. The QIAamp Micro DNA Kit was used to extract genomic DNA from the CD4+ T cells.

The sample comes from a study of CD4 T cells in relation to SARS-CoV-2 and coronaviruses (dated by TCRdb to about 2021). A note on the overall study: In the ViraFEST assay, PBMCs were grown with antigen for around ten days, and TCR beta CDR3s were then sequenced to identify antigen-specific clonal expansions. The Adaptive Biotechnologies TCR-sequencing kit was used for samples from a few pre-COVID donors and for the naive versus memory experiments, whereas the other data were Illumina-based. For other donors in the study, expansion assays were sequenced with a different, Illumina-based TCR-beta assay. An HIV-1 Nef peptide pool or a culture without peptide was used as the negative reference condition. Using patient-derived lymphoblastoid cell lines, the shared crossreactive spike epitopes were mapped to their HLA restriction. Memory CD4+ T cell crossreactivity between SARS-CoV-2 and common cold coronavirus spike proteins was assessed at the TCR clonotype level in the study. Overall study results and their limits: Significantly weaker SARS-CoV-2-driven expansion was shown by crossreactive clones than by monoreactive clones, consistent with antigenic imprinting. Since the crossreactivity analysis centred on spike protein, crossreactivity against other viral proteins was not assessed. Because no donor provided both pre-pandemic and post-infection samples, tracing the source of pre-existing responses was limited. The study was constrained by small numbers of patients and of tested TCRs. In about two thirds of donors, memory CD4+ clonotypes turned up that crossrecognized SARS-CoV-2 and at least one common cold coronavirus spike.

The CDR3 goes from the cysteine to the phenylalanine over 15 residues. Of the read, only the CDR3 DNA is kept; its 45 bases are in frame from base 1. Germline trimming amounts to 0 bases on V and 4 bases on J, with 2 as the count of junction bases outside the gene matches. CDR1 MNHEY and CDR2 SVGAGI were looked up in the germline V gene. The sequence came from a human donor in good health. Here the chain combines TRBV6-5 and TRBJ1-3, with 8 junctional bases fitting TRBD1. Sequenced material: CD4+ T cells from PBMCs, cultured in vitro. The CDR3 protein: CASSYSTGVGNTIYF. The sequenced DNA is TGTGCCAGCAGTTACTCGACAGGGGTCGGAAACACCATATATTTT.